Each of the 20 T cell receptor beta chains below was sequenced from the same sample in a study of blood T cell repertoires in COVID-19. Data came from immunoSEQ multiplex PCR; TCRdb stores just in-frame clones and leaves some out. The sample yields approximately 360,000 clones, around 87% seen once. Sequencing input: PBMCs or T cells enriched from blood (not recorded which). These receptor sequences come from a man aged 35 to 55 in a cohort exposed to, infected with or recovered from COVID-19 (not recorded which).

J is TRBJ2-5 and V is TRBV27, with D maybe TRBD1 (5 bases). Trimming shortened V by 5 bases and J by 2 bases, and 12 bases separated the two germline ends. The CDR3 sequence is 14 residues long. The germline gives CDR1 MNHEY, CDR2 SMNVEV (reference sequence). The CDR3 sequence is CASSGANRQETQYF. DNA for the CDR3: TGTGCCAGCAGTGGGGCTAACCGTCAAGAGACCCAGTACTTC.

V and J are TRBV3-1 (or the pseudogene TRBV3-2) and TRBJ2-3, with 8 bases matching TRBD2. With V trimmed by 5 bases and J by 5 bases, 9 bases remained unmatched. Germline V gene lookup returns CDR1 LGHDT and CDR2 YNNKEL (reference sequence). The CDR3 is 15 residues long. Here the CDR3 DNA reads TGTGCCAGCAGCGTCGGGTGGCGGGAGGTAGATACGCAGTATTTT. Residues: CASSVGWREVDTQYF.

The chain carries TRBV28 and TRBJ1-2, with 9 nucleotides matching TRBD1. CDR1 is MDHEN, CDR2 SYDVKM, per germline. The CDR3 has 15 residues. V lost 8 bases to trimming and J lost 5 bases; unmatched junction nucleotides: 12. CDR3 protein: CASRETGGGSYGYTF. CDR3 nucleotide sequence: TGTGCCAGCCGGGAAACAGGGGGCGGTTCTTATGGCTACACCTTC.

The sample holds one count of this clone. J is TRBJ2-3 and V is TRBV10-3; 12 nucleotides match TRBD2. Germline-derived CDR1 and CDR2 are ENHRY and SYGVKD. The CDR3 loop spans 16 amino acids. V shed 2 bases, J shed 2 bases, and the junction held 2 bases outside the gene matches. CDR3 in amino acids: CAISEGLAGFTDTQYF. In DNA, the CDR3 is TGTGCCATCAGTGAGGGACTAGCGGGATTCACAGATACGCAGTATTTT.

This chain connects TRBV30 to TRBJ2-6; D gene ambiguous. CDR1 and CDR2 from the germline V gene are GTSNPN and SVGIG (reference sequence). This CDR3 is built from 15 residues. The V gene lost 0 bases and the J gene lost 0 bases, with 6 bases spanning the gap. For the CDR3, the DNA is TGTGCCTGGAGTGTAGCCCTCTCTGGGGCCAACGTCCTGACTTTC. Protein: CAWSVALSGANVLTF.

The chain carries TRBV2 and TRBJ1-5; possible D gene TRBD1, 6 bases. Between the trimmed V and J ends, which lost 2 bases and 4 bases, there was a span of 15 bases. The CDR3 contains 16 residues. Germline values: CDR1 SNHLY, CDR2 FYNNEI. The CDR3 nucleotides read TGTGCCAGCAGTGAATTCCAGGGGATACGGAATCAGCCCCAGCATTTT. This gives the protein CASSEFQGIRNQPQHF.

The chain has TRBV21-1 and TRBJ1-2. TRBV21-1 is a pseudogene segment. The CDR3 loop spans 16 amino acids. The CDR3 DNA sequence: TGTGCCAGCAGCAAAATGACATCCCGGGGAGGCTATGGCTACACCTTC. Amino acids: CASSKMTSRGGYGYTF.

The J gene is TRBJ1-5, the V gene TRBV7-8, with 8 bases lining up with TRBD1. Germline V gene data show CDR1 as SGHVS and CDR2 as FQNEAQ. The CDR3 totals 14 residues. The trim removed 4 bases at V and 1 base at J, leaving 0 bases unmatched. The CDR3 reads CASSWDRSNQPQHF. The CDR3 DNA follows: TGTGCCAGCAGCTGGGACAGGAGCAATCAGCCCCAGCATTTT.

The CDR3 DNA is TGCGCCAGCAGCTCCGGGACTGCTGCCCCTAACTATGGCTACACCTTC. Its translation is CASSSGTAAPNYGYTF. V gene TRBV5-1 combines with J gene TRBJ1-2; the D gene is possibly TRBD1 (5 bases). Germline values: CDR1 SGHRS, CDR2 YFSETQ. Trimming stripped 3 bases from V and 0 bases from J, with 15 bases between. CDR3 length: 16 amino acids.

This rearrangement joins TRBV6-5 to TRBJ2-7, with TRBD1 as a possible D gene (5 bases). CDR1 and CDR2 (germline): MNHEY, SVGAGI. This CDR3 has 15 amino acids. The V end was cut by 2 bases, the J end by 2 bases, with 13 bases between. The CDR3, as DNA: TGTGCCAGCAGTTACAGCGTCCAGGGCGCCTACGAGCAGTACTTC. Protein sequence: CASSYSVQGAYEQYF.

The chain is built from TRBV7-9 and TRBJ1-6, with D perhaps TRBD1 (6 bases). The CDR3 covers 14 residues. V was trimmed by 1 base and J by 10 bases, leaving 11 bases between them. The germline V gene encodes CDR1 SEHNR and CDR2 FQNEAQ (reference sequence). This CDR3 reads CASSLGTVESPLHF. As DNA, the CDR3 is TGTGCCAGCAGCTTAGGGACAGTGGAATCACCCCTCCACTTT. Together with reference TRBV7-9 and TRBJ1-6, the CDR3 gives the full variable domain: DTGVSQNPRHKITKRGQNVTFRCDPISEHNRLYWYRQTLGQGPEFLTYFQNEAQLEKSRLLSDRFSAERPKGSFSTLEIQRTEQGDSAMYLCASSLGTVESPLHFGNGTRLTVT.

The rearrangement uses TRBV14 and TRBJ1-2, with a tentative D call TRBD1 (5 bases). Germline CDR1 SGHDN, CDR2 FVKESK. The CDR3 covers 13 residues. V lost 2 bases and J lost 8, with 12 bases in between. In DNA form, the CDR3 reads TGTGCCAGCAGCCAATATGGGGGGGACGGCTACACCTTC. It is translated as CASSQYGGDGYTF.

The chain has TRBV18 and TRBJ1-4; D is possibly TRBD1 (5 bases). This CDR3 spans 17 amino acids. The V and J ends lost 0 bases and 7 bases respectively, with 18 bases between them. Germline loops: CDR1 KGHSH, CDR2 LQKENI. The CDR3 DNA is TGTGCCAGCTCACCACCAGGGGCTAGGGGAACGTTTGAAAAACTGTTTTTT. Its protein product is CASSPPGARGTFEKLFF. The full variable domain, in which reference TRBV18 and TRBJ1-4 provide the parts outside the CDR3, is NAGVMQNPRHLVRRRGQEARLRCSPMKGHSHVYWYRQLPEEGLKFMVYLQKENIIDESGMPKERFSAEFPKEGPSILRIQQVVRGDSAAYFCASSPPGARGTFEKLFFGSGTQLSVL.

The chain carries TRBV10-3 and TRBJ2-5; 10 bases map to TRBD2. This CDR3 has 13 residues. V lost 7 bases, J lost 5 bases, and 4 bases stayed unmatched. Germline CDR1 ENHRY, CDR2 SYGVKD. CDR3 loop: CAIMASGSETQYF. The CDR3 nucleotides read TGTGCCATCATGGCTAGCGGGAGTGAGACCCAGTACTTC.

This clone was detected only a few times. V is TRBV19 and J is TRBJ2-1, with D perhaps TRBD1 (6 bases). The CDR3 runs 13 residues. Deletions cut 2 bases from V and 10 bases from J, with 12 bases between. Germline V gene data show CDR1 as LNHDA and CDR2 as SQIVND (reference sequence). CDR3 residues: CASSINRVGEQFF. Here the CDR3 DNA reads TGTGCCAGTAGTATAAACAGGGTGGGGGAGCAGTTCTTC.

V and J are TRBV18 and TRBJ2-1, with 9 bases identical to TRBD1. Germline CDR1 KGHSH, CDR2 LQKENI. The CDR3 consists of 14 residues. Trimming at V came to 3 bases and at J to 8 bases, leaving 5 bases not matched to a gene. CDR3 nucleotides: TGTGCCAGCTCACCGACTAGACAGGGGGATGAGCAGTTCTTC. This gives the protein CASSPTRQGDEQFF.

The V call is TRBV6-5, the J call TRBJ2-3, with D tentatively TRBD1 (6 bases). Trimming pared 0 bases from V and 2 bases from J, leaving 12 bases between. CDR1 and CDR2 (germline): MNHEY, SVGAGI. The CDR3 loop spans 16 amino acids. Here the CDR3 reads CASSYSRRQVTDTQYF. In nucleotides, the CDR3 is TGTGCCAGCAGTTACTCGAGGCGACAGGTCACAGATACGCAGTATTTT.

J is TRBJ2-1 and V is TRBV29-1; D gene ambiguous. Per the germline V gene, CDR1 is SQVTM and CDR2 is ANQGSEA. Trimming removed 5 bases at V and 1 base at J, with 3 bases between. CDR3 length: 11 amino acids. The CDR3 region is CSVRSYNEQFF. DNA of the CDR3: TGCAGCGTTCGGTCCTACAATGAGCAGTTCTTC.

This clone appeared once. The CDR3 DNA reads TGTGCCACCAGTGCCAGACGGGGAGGCGAGCAGTACTTC. Its protein product is CATSARRGGEQYF. V and J are TRBV24-1 and TRBJ2-7, with D tentatively TRBD2 (6 bases). Deletions cut 5 bases from V and 6 bases from J, with 13 bases between. The germline CDR1 and CDR2 sequences are KGHDR and SFDVKD. This CDR3 region has 13 residues.

Comment on this clone: Other DNA sequences from this sample encode an identical CDR3 as well. The chain has TRBV4-1 and TRBJ1-2; D gene ambiguous. This CDR3 contains 12 residues. Germline lookup yields CDR1 MGHRA and CDR2 YSYEKL. The V end was cut by 0 bases, the J end by 8 bases, with 7 bases between. CDR3 sequence: CASSQDSYGYTF. CDR3 nucleotide sequence: TGCGCCAGCAGCCAAGATTCCTACGGCTACACCTTC.